These 27 T cell receptor beta chains came from one sample sequenced in a study of graft-versus-host responses after intestinal transplantation. TCRdb keeps only in-frame clones here, not all; method: immunoSEQ multiplex PCR. This table has 20,000 or so clones, 75% to 95% appearing once. The sample here was PBMCs, taken around 350 days after transplant. All receptors derive from a human patient who received an intestinal transplant, so some T cells may come from the graft donor.

This rearrangement joins TRBV7-2 to TRBJ2-2; 10 nucleotides align to TRBD1. CDR1 and CDR2 from the germline V gene are SGHTA and FQGNSA. J gave up 4 bases and V 3 bases, and 5 bases lay outside the gene matches. The CDR3 is 16 amino acids. This chain's CDR3 is CASSLTGGSVTGELFF. Here the CDR3 DNA reads TGTGCCAGCAGCTTGACAGGGGGCAGTGTCACCGGGGAGCTGTTTTTT.

J is TRBJ2-3 and V is TRBV2; D ambiguous. There are 15 residues in the CDR3. Germline loops: CDR1 SNHLY, CDR2 FYNNEI. Between the trimmed V and J ends, which lost 3 bases and 4 bases, there was a span of 14 bases. The DNA of the CDR3 is TGTGCCAGCAGTGATGGCAGGCCCAGCTCAGATACGCAGTATTTT. It encodes CASSDGRPSSDTQYF.

The chain couples TRBV6-5 to TRBJ1-1; TRBD1 agrees at 8 bases. The CDR3 has 15 amino acids. Unmatched junction bases numbered 4, after V lost 0 bases and J lost 4 bases. In germline, CDR1 is MNHEY, CDR2 SVGAGI. CDR3 sequence (DNA): TGTGCCAGCAGTTACTCGGGACAGGTTGGCACTGAAGCTTTCTTT. Protein product: CASSYSGQVGTEAFF.

This chain links TRBV7-6 with TRBJ2-7; D uncertain. CDR1 is SGHVS and CDR2 is FNYEAQ in the germline V gene. V was shortened by 0 bases and J by 5 bases, with 17 bases between the two germline ends. CDR3 length equals 16 residues. CDR3 sequence: CASSLALGASPDEQYF. The CDR3 nucleotides read TGTGCCAGCAGCTTAGCGCTCGGTGCCTCCCCTGACGAGCAGTACTTC.

V and J are TRBV6-5 and TRBJ2-7; 9 bases align to TRBD1. The V and J ends lost 6 bases and 0 bases, in that order; junction bases with no gene match: 3. The V gene's germline CDR1 is MNHEY and CDR2 SVGAGI. The CDR3 loop spans 14 amino acids. In nucleotides, the CDR3 is TGTGCCAGCAGGGGACAGGGAGGCTCCTACGAGCAGTACTTC. Protein sequence: CASRGQGGSYEQYF.

V gene TRBV29-1 combines with J gene TRBJ2-2, with D unclear. V lost 8 bases, J lost 1 base, and 11 bases lay in between. CDR1 and CDR2 from the germline V gene are SQVTM and ANQGSEA. This CDR3 has 13 amino acids. The CDR3 sequence: CSYTKGNTGELFF. CDR3 sequence (DNA): TGCAGCTACACAAAGGGGAACACCGGGGAGCTGTTTTTT.

The chain uses TRBV29-1 and TRBJ2-5, with TRBD1 matching 10 bases. Matching the DNA end better, TRBJ2-7 makes the J call doubtful. CDR3 length equals 15 residues. Germline V CDR1 and CDR2: SQVTM, ANQGSEA. CDR3 in amino acids: CSVEEAGQGIYEQYF. CDR3 coding DNA: TGCAGCGTTGAAGAAGCGGGACAGGGGATCTACGAGCAGTACTTC.

V is TRBV6-1 and J is TRBJ2-3, with 7 positions matching TRBD1. After removal of 1 base from V and 6 bases from J, the junction contained 7 bases not matched to a gene. The CDR3 spans 15 residues. Germline lookup yields CDR1 MNHNS and CDR2 SASEGT. This CDR3 is CASSEEDRTRDTQYF. In nucleotides, the CDR3 is TGTGCCAGCAGTGAAGAGGACAGGACGAGGGATACGCAGTATTTT.

The chain couples TRBV6-5 to TRBJ1-5; D remains ambiguous. With 0 bases removed from V and 0 bases from J, the gap between germline ends came to 6 bases. CDR3 size: 15 residues. CDR1 MNHEY and CDR2 SVGAGI come from the germline V gene. This chain's CDR3 is CASSYSGISNQPQHF. The CDR3 DNA follows: TGTGCCAGCAGTTACTCAGGGATTAGCAATCAGCCCCAGCATTTT.

The chain employs TRBV6-1 and TRBJ2-3; no clear D. This CDR3 is built from 15 residues. Germline values: CDR1 MNHNS, CDR2 SASEGT. V dropped 3 bases and J dropped 2 bases, with 12 bases sitting between them. CDR3 region: CASSDGHGFTDTQYF. DNA of the CDR3: TGTGCCAGCAGTGATGGGCACGGCTTCACAGATACGCAGTATTTT.

This chain links TRBV28 with TRBJ1-1, with D unclear. The germline CDR1 and CDR2 sequences are MDHEN and SYDVKM. This CDR3 region has 13 residues. The germline V and J ends were trimmed by 6 bases and 3 bases, with 11 bases remaining between them. The CDR3 nucleotides read TGTGCCAGCAGCCAGACCACCTACACTGAAGCTTTCTTT. This gives the protein CASSQTTYTEAFF. The full variable domain, completed using reference TRBV28 and TRBJ1-1, is DVKVTQSSRYLVKRTGEKVFLECVQDMDHENMFWYRQDPGLGLRLIYFSYDVKMKEKGDIPEGYSVSREKKERFSLILESASTNQTSMYLCASSQTTYTEAFFGQGTRLTVV.

The rearrangement uses TRBV19 and TRBJ2-1, with 8 bases identical to TRBD2. Germline V CDR1 and CDR2: LNHDA, SQIVND (reference sequence). This CDR3 region has 15 residues. J lost 8 bases, V lost 2 bases, and 8 bases had no gene match. The CDR3 sequence is CASSIHGGAVYEQFF. Written as DNA, the CDR3 is TGTGCCAGTAGTATACACGGGGGGGCCGTCTATGAGCAGTTCTTC.

This clone was detected once. The rearrangement uses TRBV7-3 and TRBJ1-2; 11 positions match TRBD1. CDR1 SGHTA and CDR2 FQGTGA come from the germline V gene. This CDR3 spans 16 amino acids. With V trimmed by 5 bases and J by 6 bases, 11 bases remained unmatched. CDR3 sequence (DNA): TGTGCCAGCAGCCCAAGGGTGGACAGGGGGCTAAATGGCTACACCTTC. Amino acids: CASSPRVDRGLNGYTF.

J is TRBJ2-2 and V is TRBV7-9; tentatively, D is TRBD1 (6 bases). The V and J ends lost 4 bases and 4 bases respectively, with 13 bases between them. The CDR3 has 15 residues. CDR1 is SEHNR, CDR2 FQNEAQ, per germline (reference sequence). The CDR3: CASSSPGTTTGELFF. DNA for the CDR3: TGTGCCAGCAGCTCCCCCGGGACAACCACCGGGGAGCTGTTTTTT.

The CDR3 reads CASSLAGGGLHYEQYF. The CDR3 nucleotides are TGTGCCAGCAGCTTAGCGGGTGGGGGGCTTCACTACGAGCAGTACTTC. This chain connects TRBV7-9 to TRBJ2-7; D is possibly TRBD1 or TRBD2 (6 bases each). This CDR3 has 16 amino acids. In germline, CDR1 is SEHNR, CDR2 FQNEAQ (reference sequence). Trimming took 0 bases from V and 3 from J, leaving 15 bases between them.

The chain combines TRBV28 with TRBJ2-7; possible D gene TRBD1, 6 bases. CDR1 and CDR2 (germline): MDHEN, SYDVKM. V lost 2 bases and J lost 0, with 11 bases in between. The CDR3 is 15 amino acids. DNA of the CDR3: TGTGCCAGCAGTTTAGAGGGGGACAACTCCTACGAGCAGTACTTC. Translated, it gives CASSLEGDNSYEQYF.

The chain employs TRBV5-1 and TRBJ1-2; D gene ambiguous. The germline V gene encodes CDR1 SGHRS and CDR2 YFSETQ. The CDR3 has 14 residues. The ends were cut back, 3 bases at V and 2 bases at J, with 11 bases in the middle. As DNA, the CDR3 is TGCGCCAGCAGCTCGGACGGCCTGAACTATGGCTACACCTTC. Its protein is CASSSDGLNYGYTF.

This clone was seen only once. CDR3 nucleotide sequence: TGTGCCAGCAGTGTAAGCGGGAGCCCCAGAGAGACCCAGTACTTC. Amino acids: CASSVSGSPRETQYF. J is TRBJ2-5 and V is TRBV6-1; 8 positions match TRBD2. There are 15 residues in the CDR3. CDR1 and CDR2 (germline): MNHNS, SASEGT. V shed 4 bases and J 4 bases; nucleotides not matched to a gene: 8.

This chain links TRBV30 with TRBJ2-3; 8 bases match TRBD2. The germline V gene encodes CDR1 GTSNPN and CDR2 SVGIG (reference sequence). Germline trimming cut 3 bases from V and 0 bases from J; bases unmatched to any gene: 2. The CDR3 contains 14 residues. The CDR3 is CAWSLAGSTDTQYF. CDR3 coding DNA: TGTGCCTGGAGCCTAGCGGGTAGCACAGATACGCAGTATTTT.

The chain is built from TRBV5-1 and TRBJ2-3, with TRBD2 matching 9 bases. This CDR3 contains 15 residues. V lost 0 bases, J lost 7 bases, and 6 bases stayed unmatched. Per germline, CDR1 SGHRS and CDR2 YFSETQ. The CDR3 protein is CASSLVRGGANTQYF. CDR3 nucleotides: TGCGCCAGCAGCTTGGTGCGCGGGGGGGCGAATACGCAGTATTTT. Full variable domain (remainder filled in from reference TRBV5-1 and TRBJ2-3): KAGVTQTPRYLIKTRGQQVTLSCSPISGHRSVSWYQQTPGQGLQFLFEYFSETQRNKGNFPGRFSGRQFSNSRSEMNVSTLELGDSALYLCASSLVRGGANTQYFGPGTRLTVL.

The CDR3 DNA is TGTGCCAGCAGCCAGGGACTCACTAGCGGGAGAACCTACGAGCAGTACTTC. Protein: CASSQGLTSGRTYEQYF. This chain links TRBV5-4 with TRBJ2-7; 11 bases are a match to TRBD2. The CDR3 loop spans 17 amino acids. Germline V gives CDR1 SGHNT, CDR2 YYREEE (reference sequence). V lost 4 bases and J lost 2; bases outside the gene matches: 11.

V and J are TRBV7-3 and TRBJ2-5; maybe TRBD1 (6 bases). In germline, CDR1 is SGHTA, CDR2 FQGTGA. This CDR3 region has 15 residues. The V end lost 5 bases, the J end lost 5 bases, and 18 bases lay between the germline ends. The chain's CDR3 is CASSLMGHTSETQYF. In nucleotides, the CDR3 is TGTGCCAGCAGCCTGATGGGACACACGAGTGAGACCCAGTACTTC.

J is TRBJ2-5 and V is TRBV4-1, with TRBD2 matching over 10 bases. V lost 3 bases, J lost 3 bases, and 10 bases stayed unmatched. Germline V lookup: CDR1 MGHRA, CDR2 YSYEKL. This CDR3 spans 17 amino acids. CDR3 sequence reads: CASSQTLSGGLEETQYF. For the CDR3, the DNA is TGCGCCAGCAGCCAGACGCTTAGCGGGGGGTTGGAAGAGACCCAGTACTTC.

The V call is TRBV7-2, the J call TRBJ1-1; D ambiguous. Deletions cut 2 bases from V and 4 bases from J, with 5 bases between. In germline, CDR1 is SGHTA, CDR2 FQGNSA. This CDR3 is built from 12 residues. For the CDR3, the DNA is TGTGCCAGCAGCTTATTGGTCACTGAAGCTTTCTTT. It is translated as CASSLLVTEAFF.

The chain recombines TRBV2 with TRBJ1-5, with TRBD1 as a possible D gene (5 bases). V was shortened by 8 bases and J by 3 bases, with 14 bases between the two germline ends. CDR1 is SNHLY, CDR2 FYNNEI, per germline. The CDR3 extends over 14 amino acids. CDR3 in amino acids: CASSVTGDNQPQHF. The CDR3 coding sequence is TGTGCCAGCTCCGTAACAGGTGACAATCAGCCCCAGCATTTT.

The V gene is TRBV4-1, the J gene TRBJ2-2, with a weak D call TRBD2 (5 bases). The germline gives CDR1 MGHRA, CDR2 YSYEKL. V was cut by 0 bases and J by 0 bases, with 14 bases left in between. CDR3 length: 18 amino acids. CDR3 loop: CASSQDASPQANTGELFF. The CDR3 DNA is TGCGCCAGCAGCCAAGACGCTAGCCCCCAAGCGAACACCGGGGAGCTGTTTTTT.

V is TRBV9 and J is TRBJ1-1, with D hard to call. The CDR3 has 12 amino acids. Trimming took off 0 bases at V and 7 bases at J, with 7 bases between the two ends. Germline loops: CDR1 SGDLS, CDR2 YYNGEE. CDR3 in amino acids: CASSVVSGEAFF. The CDR3 DNA sequence: TGTGCCAGCAGCGTAGTTTCTGGTGAAGCTTTCTTT.